The 19 T cell receptor beta chains presented below share a single source sample, sequenced in a study of vaccination and CD4 T cells after COVID-19. Treatment meaning: roughly 11-day PBMC culture with coronavirus spike peptide pools or control peptides (ViraFEST assay). The Oncomine TCR Beta short-read assay sequenced DNA from cultured CD4+ T cells. TCRdb used MiXCR to reprocess the PCR reads, holding one entry per CDR3 protein. The sample has under 15,000 distinct CDR3 sequences, less than 55% seen once. No antigens are known for them. The source material was CD4+ T cells from blood, cultured in vitro. Receptor source: a human donor who had recovered from COVID-19.

By sample share, this clonotype is large. The chain combines TRBV27 with TRBJ1-5, with 7 positions matching TRBD1. The CDR3 runs 16 residues. The V gene end was trimmed by 4 bases and the J gene end by 3 bases; junction bases not matched to a gene: 9. In germline, CDR1 is MNHEY, CDR2 SMNVEV (reference sequence). CDR3 amino acids: CASSSLRQGNNQPQHF. Here the CDR3 DNA reads TGTGCCAGCAGTTCCCTACGACAGGGCAACAATCAGCCCCAGCATTTT.

The chain couples TRBV10-3 to TRBJ2-2, with D perhaps matching TRBD1 (6 bases). The length of the CDR3 is 15 residues. V was trimmed by 6 bases and J by 1 base, leaving 12 bases between them. Germline CDR1 ENHRY, CDR2 SYGVKD. DNA for the CDR3: TGTGCCATCAGGAGCTCGACAGGGAACACCGGGGAGCTGTTTTTT. Its translation is CAIRSSTGNTGELFF.

This clonotype appeared a few times. The V call is TRBV6-1, the J call TRBJ2-2; 12 bases fit TRBD2. V dropped 6 bases and J dropped 7; count of bases not matched to a gene: 15. The CDR3 totals 18 residues. CDR1 is MNHNS, CDR2 SASEGT, per germline. The CDR3 bases are TGTGCCAGCAGACCGACTAGCGGGGGAGAACCATTTAACGGGGAGCTGTTTTTT. Amino acids: CASRPTSGGEPFNGELFF.

The chain employs TRBV29-1 and TRBJ1-2; D is unresolved. Looked up from germline, CDR1 is SQVTM and CDR2 is ANQGSEA. Trimming removed 0 bases from V and 10 bases from J, with 12 bases in between. CDR3 length equals 12 residues. CDR3 nucleotides: TGCAGCGTTGAAGATCTTCCGGGAGACTACACCTTC. Amino acid sequence: CSVEDLPGDYTF.

This clonotype was counted a few times. The J gene is TRBJ1-6, the V gene TRBV11-2; 7 bases are a match to TRBD1. The CDR3 runs 16 residues. Germline lookup yields CDR1 SGHAT and CDR2 FQNNGV. The J segment lost 7 bases and the V segment lost 5 bases, leaving 11 bases of the junction unmatched. CDR3 amino acids: CASSVYTGVGNSPLHF. The CDR3 DNA sequence: TGTGCCAGCAGCGTATACACAGGGGTTGGGAATTCACCCCTCCACTTT.

Concerning this clonotype: Because it lacks the conserved phenylalanine or tryptophan at the end, this CDR3 is likely a read error. The chain links TRBV6-5 to TRBJ2-7; a possible D gene is TRBD2 (5 bases). The CDR3 is 13 residues long. Deletions cut 4 bases from V and 6 bases from J, with 13 bases between. Germline CDR1 reads MNHEY; CDR2 reads SVGAGI. The CDR3 sequence: CASSSGDGVEQYL. The CDR3 nucleotides are TGTGCCAGCAGTTCCGGGGATGGGGTCGAGCAGTACCTC.

This chain connects TRBV2 to TRBJ1-5; 7 bases are shared with TRBD1. The trim removed 5 bases at V and 3 bases at J, leaving 7 bases unmatched. Germline V gene sequence: CDR1 SNHLY, CDR2 FYNNEI. The CDR3 length is 15 residues. This CDR3 is CASSRRGRDNQPQHF. The CDR3 bases are TGTGCCAGCAGTCGGAGGGGGCGAGACAATCAGCCCCAGCATTTT.

By share of the sample, this clonotype is medium-sized. J is TRBJ2-5 and V is TRBV11-2; D possibly corresponds to TRBD2 (5 bases). V lost 2 bases, J lost 1 base, and 11 bases lay in between. The CDR3 is made up of 15 amino acids. Germline V CDR1 and CDR2: SGHAT, FQNNGV. CDR3 residues: CASSLKLDFQETQYF. As DNA, the CDR3 is TGTGCCAGCAGCTTAAAGTTGGACTTCCAAGAGACCCAGTACTTC.

A few counts support this clonotype. V and J are TRBV19 and TRBJ1-2; 7 nucleotides agree with TRBD1. Trimming took 4 bases from V and 7 from J; bases not matched to a gene: 12. Germline V gene sequence: CDR1 LNHDA, CDR2 SQIVND (reference sequence). CDR3 length: 15 amino acids. CDR3 loop: CASSTQGTSSFGYTF. CDR3 DNA sequence: TGTGCCAGTAGTACACAGGGGACAAGTAGTTTTGGCTACACCTTC. The full variable domain, rest sourced from reference TRBV19 and TRBJ1-2, is DGGITQSPKYLFRKEGQNVTLSCEQNLNHDAMYWYRQDPGQGLRLIYYSQIVNDFQKGDIAEGYSVSREKKESFPLTVTSAQKNPTAFYLCASSTQGTSSFGYTFGSGTRLTVV.

V is TRBV28 and J is TRBJ2-5; 11 bases map to TRBD1. The CDR3 loop spans 15 amino acids. Per germline, CDR1 MDHEN and CDR2 SYDVKM. V lost 3 bases and J lost 4; bases outside the gene matches: 4. CDR3 bases: TGTGCCAGCAGTTTGTGGACAGGGGGCTCAGAGACCCAGTACTTC. This sequence encodes CASSLWTGGSETQYF.

This clonotype was detected once. The V call is TRBV18, the J call TRBJ2-1, with a tentative D call TRBD2 (5 bases). The CDR3 is 12 amino acids. Trimming removed 3 bases from V and 10 bases from J, with 10 bases in between. Germline CDR1 KGHSH, CDR2 LQKENI. The CDR3 protein is CASSPEGPEQFF. CDR3 nucleotides: TGTGCCAGCTCACCCGAGGGCCCCGAGCAGTTCTTC.

This clonotype was recorded only once. This chain joins TRBV6-1 and TRBJ1-3; TRBD1 is a possible D gene (5 bases). Germline-derived CDR1 and CDR2 are MNHNS and SASEGT. V was cut by 6 bases and J by 0 bases, with 12 bases left in between. The CDR3 covers 15 residues. The CDR3 protein is CASRRDGYSGNTIYF. The CDR3 DNA reads as TGTGCCAGCAGGCGGGACGGCTACTCTGGAAACACCATATATTTT.

This chain connects TRBV19 to TRBJ1-5; TRBD1 agrees at 9 bases. Germline V gene lookup returns CDR1 LNHDA and CDR2 SQIVND (reference sequence). The CDR3 totals 17 residues. Trimming took 0 bases from V and 6 from J; bases not matched to a gene: 9. In nucleotides, the CDR3 is TGTGCCAGTAGTATAGAGCTCTACAGGGGGCATGTTCAGCCCCAGCATTTT. It yields the protein CASSIELYRGHVQPQHF. Filled out from reference TRBV19 and TRBJ1-5, the complete variable domain reads DGGITQSPKYLFRKEGQNVTLSCEQNLNHDAMYWYRQDPGQGLRLIYYSQIVNDFQKGDIAEGYSVSREKKESFPLTVTSAQKNPTAFYLCASSIELYRGHVQPQHFGDGTRLSIL.

A few counts support this clonotype. This chain connects TRBV7-9 to TRBJ1-2; 7 bases are shared with TRBD1. V trimming: 5 bases; J trimming: 6 bases; junction bases outside the gene matches: 9. Germline lookup yields CDR1 SEHNR and CDR2 FQNEAQ (reference sequence). The CDR3 consists of 14 residues. In DNA form, the CDR3 reads TGTGCCAGCAGCCTTAGGGACAGCCACCATGGCTACACCTTC. It codes for CASSLRDSHHGYTF.

By frequency in the sample, this clonotype is large. The rearrangement uses TRBV19 and TRBJ1-2, with D maybe TRBD1 (5 bases). V lost 5 bases and J lost 6, with 25 bases in between. The CDR3 is 17 residues long. Germline V CDR1 and CDR2: LNHDA, SQIVND (reference sequence). The CDR3 protein is CASSGSVSRTQAHGYTF. The DNA for the CDR3 is TGTGCCAGTAGTGGGTCCGTCTCTCGCACACAGGCCCATGGCTACACCTTC.

The chain couples TRBV7-8 to TRBJ1-1; 8 bases map to TRBD1. The CDR3 runs 16 residues. Losses at the gene ends were 6 bases for V and 0 bases for J; bases not matched to a gene: 9. Germline V gene sequence: CDR1 SGHVS, CDR2 FQNEAQ. The CDR3 loop reads CASSSTQGAMNTEAFF. The CDR3 DNA reads as TGTGCCAGCAGTTCTACCCAGGGGGCGATGAACACTGAAGCTTTCTTT. Combining the CDR3 with reference TRBV7-8 and TRBJ1-1 gives the whole variable domain GAGVSQSPRYKVAKRGQDVALRCDPISGHVSLFWYQQALGQGPEFLTYFQNEAQLDKSGLPSDRFFAERPEGSVSTLKIQRTQQEDSAVYLCASSSTQGAMNTEAFFGQGTRLTVV.

The genes are TRBV11-2 and TRBJ1-6, with D unresolved. V was cut by 4 bases and J by 8 bases, with 9 bases left in between. Germline CDR1 reads SGHAT; CDR2 reads FQNNGV. This CDR3 region has 13 residues. CDR3 sequence: CASSSILDSPLHF. CDR3 DNA: TGTGCCAGCAGCTCAATCCTGGATTCACCCCTCCACTTT.

V is TRBV7-8 and J is TRBJ2-1, with D hard to call. The V end lost 3 bases, the J end lost 5 bases, and 8 bases lay between the germline ends. CDR3 size: 13 residues. The germline CDR1 and CDR2 sequences are SGHVS and FQNEAQ. For the CDR3, the DNA is TGTGCCAGCAGCTTGCGGACCGACAATGAGCAGTTCTTC. Its protein product is CASSLRTDNEQFF.

The chain is built from TRBV28 and TRBJ2-2; D not resolved. In germline, CDR1 is MDHEN, CDR2 SYDVKM. The CDR3 has 11 residues. V lost 5 bases and J 7 bases, leaving 5 bases between the germline ends. The CDR3 is CASSKVGELFF. In nucleotides, the CDR3 is TGTGCCAGCAGTAAAGTCGGGGAGCTGTTTTTT.